The rows below give T cell receptor beta chains drawn from one sample of a study of T cell repertoires in cytomegalovirus infection. One entry per CDR3 protein results from TCRdb running MiXCR on the reads. The sample holds 200,000 to 300,000 distinct CDR3 sequences; approximately 13% are singletons and the top ten take 1.6%. The material sequenced was PBMCs. Every receptor here comes from a human donor in good health (CMV status not recorded). Some clones in this sample may be carry-over from other donors' samples. CDR3s include the opening cysteine and the closing phenylalanine or tryptophan. A D gene is named only where the DNA matches it firmly.

J gene: TRBJ2-5; V gene: TRBV7-2; D gene: .; CDR3 protein: CASSLDRKQTQYF
J gene: TRBJ2-1; V gene: TRBV6-2/TRBV6-3; D gene: TRBD2; CDR3 protein: CASSYGTSGGAEDEQFF
J gene: TRBJ2-3; V gene: TRBV7-8; D gene: .; CDR3 protein: CASSLTQLLTDTQYF
J gene: TRBJ1-5; V gene: TRBV23-1; D gene: .; CDR3 protein: CASSQSDPNQPQHF
J gene: TRBJ2-7; V gene: TRBV6-2/TRBV6-3; D gene: .; CDR3 protein: CASSSSGLARSYEQYF
J gene: TRBJ1-5; V gene: TRBV19; D gene: .; CDR3 protein: CARALNEPQHF
J gene: TRBJ2-6; V gene: TRBV5-1; D gene: .; CDR3 protein: CASSLAPGANVLTF
J gene: TRBJ1-1; V gene: TRBV10-3; D gene: .; CDR3 protein: CASHFSRGDTEAFF
J gene: TRBJ1-5; V gene: TRBV7-2; D gene: TRBD1; CDR3 protein: CASSSRTGGDQPQHF
J gene: TRBJ1-1; V gene: TRBV7-9; D gene: .; CDR3 protein: CASSLGQFVMNTEAFF
J gene: TRBJ2-5; V gene: TRBV5-1; D gene: .; CDR3 protein: CASSLGGKQETQYF
J gene: TRBJ1-5; V gene: TRBV28; D gene: TRBD1; CDR3 protein: CASPDRGILKQPQHF
J gene: TRBJ1-2; V gene: TRBV7-2; D gene: .; CDR3 protein: CASSPLPQAYGYTF
J gene: TRBJ2-7; V gene: TRBV10-3; D gene: TRBD1; CDR3 protein: CAISAGTGGSEQYF
J gene: TRBJ2-7; V gene: TRBV7-2; D gene: TRBD1; CDR3 protein: CVSSLASGAGGPNEKYF
J gene: TRBJ2-7; V gene: TRBV13; D gene: .; CDR3 protein: CASSPYRGGEQYF
J gene: TRBJ2-1; V gene: TRBV7-9; D gene: .; CDR3 protein: CASTRGEAYNEQFF
J gene: TRBJ2-1; V gene: TRBV6-2/TRBV6-3; D gene: TRBD2; CDR3 protein: CASSGGTSVGEQFF
J gene: TRBJ2-7; V gene: TRBV7-2; D gene: TRBD1; CDR3 protein: CASSLGTGAHYEQYF
J gene: TRBJ2-1; V gene: TRBV5-4; D gene: TRBD2; CDR3 protein: CAETLAGVVNNEQFF
J gene: TRBJ2-5; V gene: TRBV15; D gene: .; CDR3 protein: CATNRSQGFQETQYF
J gene: TRBJ2-7; V gene: TRBV3-1; D gene: TRBD2; CDR3 protein: CASTLQEGGEQYF
J gene: TRBJ2-7; V gene: TRBV6-2/TRBV6-3; D gene: TRBD1; CDR3 protein: CASSYSVGQGTYEQYF
J gene: TRBJ1-2; V gene: TRBV28; D gene: .; CDR3 protein: CAAGPSEGYTF
J gene: TRBJ1-1; V gene: TRBV7-2; D gene: TRBD1; CDR3 protein: CASSFWTGGVNTEAFF
J gene: TRBJ2-7; V gene: TRBV4-3; D gene: .; CDR3 protein: CASSQEGGRGLASPKTYEQYF
J gene: TRBJ2-5; V gene: TRBV14; D gene: .; CDR3 protein: CASSRTTPGTQYF
J gene: TRBJ2-2; V gene: TRBV6-2/TRBV6-3; D gene: TRBD1; CDR3 protein: CASSHRDRGLRSGELFF
J gene: TRBJ1-2; V gene: TRBV20-1; D gene: .; CDR3 protein: CSARVGGGGEGYTF
J gene: TRBJ2-1; V gene: TRBV6-5; D gene: TRBD1; CDR3 protein: CASSYRTGGYDEQFF
J gene: TRBJ2-2; V gene: TRBV6-2/TRBV6-3; D gene: .; CDR3 protein: CASRPSYTGELFF
J gene: TRBJ1-3; V gene: TRBV10-3; D gene: TRBD1; CDR3 protein: CATTHPLDRDGNTIYF
J gene: TRBJ1-1; V gene: TRBV7-2; D gene: TRBD1; CDR3 protein: CASSIQGDTEAFF
J gene: TRBJ2-7; V gene: TRBV6-6; D gene: TRBD2; CDR3 protein: CASSPGLAGGPGYEQYF
J gene: TRBJ2-4; V gene: TRBV7-8; D gene: TRBD1; CDR3 protein: CASSLPPPGGKNIQYF
J gene: TRBJ2-7; V gene: TRBV5-1; D gene: .; CDR3 protein: CASSLVWTPNYPGEQYF
J gene: TRBJ1-1; V gene: TRBV5-6; D gene: .; CDR3 protein: CASSLAGGRYTEAFF
J gene: TRBJ2-7; V gene: TRBV23-1; D gene: TRBD1; CDR3 protein: CASSHRTGHRSYEQYF
J gene: TRBJ2-5; V gene: TRBV25-1; D gene: .; CDR3 protein: CASSESGRDQETQYF
J gene: TRBJ2-3; V gene: TRBV19; D gene: .; CDR3 protein: CASSIAAGWGTDTQYF
J gene: TRBJ1-6; V gene: TRBV7-2; D gene: TRBD1; CDR3 protein: CASSLDRGSPLHF
J gene: TRBJ2-1; V gene: TRBV7-3; D gene: TRBD2; CDR3 protein: CASSRTSGRYNEQFF
J gene: TRBJ1-2; V gene: TRBV3-1; D gene: TRBD1; CDR3 protein: CASSQDPGQGTLYGYTF
J gene: TRBJ1-4; V gene: TRBV7-2; D gene: .; CDR3 protein: CASSLEGSGKLFF
J gene: TRBJ2-2; V gene: TRBV7-2; D gene: .; CDR3 protein: CASSLAGVLNTGELFF
J gene: TRBJ1-1; V gene: TRBV12-3/TRBV12-4; D gene: .; CDR3 protein: CASNLRQGGTEAFF
J gene: TRBJ1-1; V gene: TRBV6-6; D gene: .; CDR3 protein: CASITKGNTEAFF
J gene: TRBJ1-2; V gene: TRBV7-2; D gene: .; CDR3 protein: CASSLAGAAYGYTF
J gene: TRBJ2-1; V gene: TRBV29-1; D gene: .; CDR3 protein: CSVERYSGPNEQFF
J gene: TRBJ1-1; V gene: TRBV11-2; D gene: .; CDR3 protein: CASSSGGDASEAFF
J gene: TRBJ1-4; V gene: TRBV19; D gene: TRBD1; CDR3 protein: CASRGQAATNEKLFF
J gene: TRBJ2-1; V gene: TRBV7-2; D gene: TRBD1; CDR3 protein: CASSLRGPNSYNEQFF
J gene: TRBJ2-7; V gene: TRBV12-3/TRBV12-4; D gene: .; CDR3 protein: CASSFGGAMYEQYF
J gene: TRBJ2-3; V gene: TRBV6-2/TRBV6-3; D gene: TRBD2; CDR3 protein: CASSYGTSADTQYF